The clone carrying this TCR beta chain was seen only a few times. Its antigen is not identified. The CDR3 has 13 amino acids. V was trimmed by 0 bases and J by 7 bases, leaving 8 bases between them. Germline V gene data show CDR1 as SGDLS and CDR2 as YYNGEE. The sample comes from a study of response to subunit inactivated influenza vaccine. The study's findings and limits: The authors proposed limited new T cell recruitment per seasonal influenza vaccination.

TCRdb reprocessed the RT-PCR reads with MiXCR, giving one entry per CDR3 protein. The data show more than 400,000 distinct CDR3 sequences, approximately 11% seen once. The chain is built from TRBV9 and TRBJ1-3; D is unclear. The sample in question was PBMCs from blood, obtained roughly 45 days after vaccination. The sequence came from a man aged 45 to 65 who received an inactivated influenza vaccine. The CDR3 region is CASSVDPVNTIYF. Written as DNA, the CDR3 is TGTGCCAGCAGCGTAGACCCAGTGAACACCATATATTTT.